The rows below give T cell receptor delta chains drawn from one sample of a study of gamma delta lymphoproliferative disorders and STAT genes. TCRdb re-called the multiplex PCR reads with CATT. In the table there are thousands of delta-chain clones, less than 1.2% of which are singletons. Input material: blood. The source is a human donor in good health. The CDR3 runs from the conserved cysteine through the conserved F or W. Fields, in order: V gene, D gene, clone size, J gene, CDR3 protein, CDR3 DNA. A D gene is named only where the DNA matches it firmly. Only part of the rows carry a size: once, few, many, or a class if the clone is expanded.

v_call: TRDV2
d_call: TRDD3
clone_size: -
j_call: TRDJ1
cdr3_aa: CACDNVPGDTSFSDKLIF
cdr3_nt: TGTGCCTGTGACAATGTACCGGGGGATACTTCTTTTAGCGATAAACTCATCTTT

v_call: TRAV38-2/DV8
d_call: TRDD3
clone_size: medium-sized
j_call: TRDJ1
cdr3_aa: CAYRIQPTSRTGGYLRSPYTDKLIF
cdr3_nt: TGTGCTTATAGGATCCAGCCCACCTCCCGTACTGGGGGATACCTCCGGTCCCCGTACACCGATAAACTCATCTTT

v_call: TRDV2
d_call: TRDD3
clone_size: large
j_call: TRDJ1
cdr3_aa: CACDTVLLGDIDKLIF
cdr3_nt: TGTGCCTGTGACACCGTGTTACTGGGGGATATCGATAAACTCATCTTT

v_call: TRDV2
d_call: TRDD3
clone_size: medium-sized
j_call: TRDJ1
cdr3_aa: CACDTVRFGGIQLADKLIF
cdr3_nt: TGTGCCTGTGACACCGTTAGGTTTGGGGGGATACAACTGGCCGATAAACTCATCTTT

v_call: TRDV1
d_call: TRDD3
clone_size: few
j_call: TRDJ1
cdr3_aa: CALREPPTPLLGVALGMYTDKLIF
cdr3_nt: TGTGCTCTTAGGGAGCCACCTACGCCCCTACTGGGGGTCGCACTAGGCATGTACACCGATAAACTCATCTTT

v_call: TRDV1
d_call: -
clone_size: many
j_call: TRDJ2
cdr3_aa: CALGEPTFLRTWGILTAQLFF
cdr3_nt: TGTGCTCTTGGGGAACCAACCTTCCTACGAACCTGGGGGATATTGACAGCACAACTCTTCTTT

v_call: TRDV2
d_call: TRDD3
clone_size: large
j_call: TRDJ3
cdr3_aa: CACDRLGDRSSWDTRQMFF
cdr3_nt: TGTGCCTGTGACCGACTGGGGGATAGAAGCTCCTGGGACACCCGACAGATGTTTTTC

v_call: TRDV2
d_call: TRDD3
clone_size: large
j_call: TRDJ1
cdr3_aa: CACDGLLGDTETDKLIF
cdr3_nt: TGTGCCTGTGACGGCCTACTGGGGGATACGGAGACCGATAAACTCATCTTT

v_call: TRDV1
d_call: TRDD3
clone_size: few
j_call: TRDJ1
cdr3_aa: CALGELSPYWGIASYTDKPIF
cdr3_nt: TGTGCCCTTGGGGAACTATCCCCTTACTGGGGGATAGCCTCGTACACCGATAAACCCATCTTT

v_call: TRDV1
d_call: TRDD3
clone_size: few
j_call: TRDJ1
cdr3_aa: CALRIFLARGYGRDKLIF
cdr3_nt: TGTGCTCTTAGGATTTTCCTAGCTAGGGGATACGGCCGAGATAAACTCATCTTT

v_call: TRDV2
d_call: TRDD3
clone_size: -
j_call: TRDJ1
cdr3_aa: CACDTSGGIDKLIF
cdr3_nt: TGTGCCTGTGACACCTCTGGGGGGATCGATAAACTCATCTTT

v_call: TRDV1
d_call: TRDD3
clone_size: few
j_call: TRDJ1
cdr3_aa: CALGELSYPGGYRLGKLIF
cdr3_nt: TGTGCTCTTGGGGAACTGTCCTACCCTGGGGGATACAGGTTAGGTAAACTCATCTTT

v_call: TRDV2
d_call: TRDD3
clone_size: medium-sized
j_call: TRDJ1
cdr3_aa: CACDTLLGDTPNGDKLIF
cdr3_nt: TGTGCCTGTGACACCTTACTGGGGGATACGCCTAATGGCGATAAACTCATCTTT

v_call: TRDV2
d_call: -
clone_size: large
j_call: TRDJ1
cdr3_aa: CACDTLVTGETDDKLIF
cdr3_nt: TGTGCCTGTGACACCCTAGTAACTGGTGAAACGGACGATAAACTCATCTTT

v_call: TRDV2
d_call: TRDD3
clone_size: medium-sized
j_call: TRDJ3
cdr3_aa: CACDTPLGDTPPSWDTRQMFF
cdr3_nt: TGTGCCTGTGACACCCCTCTGGGGGATACCCCCCCATCCTGGGACACCCGACAGATGTTTTTC

v_call: TRDV1
d_call: TRDD3
clone_size: medium-sized
j_call: TRDJ1
cdr3_aa: CALGERFLIGSWGIKVYTDKLIF
cdr3_nt: TGTGCTCTTGGGGAGAGGTTCCTAATTGGGAGTTGGGGGATTAAAGTGTACACCGATAAACTCATCTTT

v_call: TRDV1
d_call: TRDD3
clone_size: medium-sized
j_call: TRDJ1
cdr3_aa: CALGGHFLPLWGTYTDKLIF
cdr3_nt: TGTGCTCTTGGGGGACACTTCCTTCCACTCTGGGGGACGTACACCGATAAACTCATCTTT

v_call: TRDV2
d_call: TRDD3
clone_size: large
j_call: TRDJ1
cdr3_aa: CACDPVLGGFYTDKLIF
cdr3_nt: TGTGCCTGTGACCCCGTACTGGGGGGTTTCTACACCGATAAACTCATCTTT

v_call: TRDV1
d_call: TRDD3
clone_size: medium-sized
j_call: TRDJ1
cdr3_aa: CALGGLLFPLAQTYWGIEAKLIF
cdr3_nt: TGTGCTCTTGGGGGACTTTTATTCCCACTCGCTCAAACATACTGGGGGATCGAGGCTAAACTCATCTTT

v_call: TRDV2
d_call: TRDD3
clone_size: medium-sized
j_call: TRDJ1
cdr3_aa: CACDTLLGDTHTDKLIF
cdr3_nt: TGTGCCTGTGACACGTTACTGGGGGATACGCACACCGATAAACTCATCTTT

v_call: TRDV1
d_call: TRDD3
clone_size: medium-sized
j_call: TRDJ1
cdr3_aa: CALGELGGDPFVLGDTGTDKLIF
cdr3_nt: TGTGCTCTTGGGGAACTCGGAGGAGACCCCTTTGTACTGGGGGATACGGGGACCGATAAACTCATCTTT

v_call: TRDV1
d_call: TRDD3
clone_size: medium-sized
j_call: TRDJ1
cdr3_aa: CALGELRFLRGIRATDKLIF
cdr3_nt: TGTGCTCTTGGGGAACTGCGGTTCCTACGGGGGATACGGGCCACCGATAAACTCATCTTT

v_call: TRDV1
d_call: TRDD2
clone_size: large
j_call: TRDJ1
cdr3_aa: CALGDSSSYDGWGRYTDKLIF
cdr3_nt: TGTGCTCTTGGGGATTCCTCTTCCTACGATGGCTGGGGCCGGTACACCGATAAACTCATCTTT

v_call: TRDV2
d_call: TRDD3
clone_size: few
j_call: TRDJ1
cdr3_aa: CACDTVRGIPTYTDKLIF
cdr3_nt: TGTGCCTGTGACACGGTAAGGGGGATACCCACGTACACCGATAAACTCATCTTT

v_call: TRDV1
d_call: -
clone_size: medium-sized
j_call: TRDJ1
cdr3_aa: CALGGTTGDFWGADKLIF
cdr3_nt: TGTGCTCTTGGGGGGACGACGGGGGACTTCTGGGGCGCCGATAAACTCATCTTT

v_call: TRDV2
d_call: TRDD3
clone_size: large
j_call: TRDJ1
cdr3_aa: CACDKIVSWGTQSYTDKLIF
cdr3_nt: TGTGCCTGTGACAAGATCGTCTCCTGGGGGACCCAGTCGTACACCGATAAACTCATCTTT

v_call: TRDV2
d_call: TRDD3
clone_size: large
j_call: TRDJ1
cdr3_aa: CACDTVGYAATDKLIF
cdr3_nt: TGTGCCTGTGACACCGTAGGATACGCGGCCACCGATAAACTCATCTTT

v_call: TRDV2
d_call: TRDD3
clone_size: large
j_call: TRDJ1
cdr3_aa: CACDTILGDTLGGTDKLIF
cdr3_nt: TGTGCCTGTGACACGATACTGGGGGATACGTTAGGAGGGACCGATAAACTCATCTTT

v_call: TRDV2
d_call: TRDD3
clone_size: -
j_call: TRDJ1
cdr3_aa: CACDNAVSPTFRWEDTMYTDKLIF
cdr3_nt: TGTGCCTGTGACAACGCCGTTTCCCCTACGTTTAGATGGGAGGATACGATGTACACCGATAAACTCATCTTT

v_call: TRDV2
d_call: TRDD3
clone_size: large
j_call: TRDJ3
cdr3_aa: CACDTGWGIRLSWDTRQMFF
cdr3_nt: TGTGCCTGTGACACCGGTTGGGGGATACGCCTCTCCTGGGACACCCGACAGATGTTTTTC

v_call: TRDV2
d_call: -
clone_size: few
j_call: TRDJ1
cdr3_aa: CARGTLLENTDKLIF
cdr3_nt: TGTGCCCGTGGCACATTACTGGAGAACACCGATAAACTCATCTTT

v_call: TRDV2
d_call: TRDD3
clone_size: few
j_call: TRDJ1
cdr3_aa: CACDTAGGSTDKLIF
cdr3_nt: TGTGCCTGTGACACCGCTGGGGGTTCCACCGATAAACTCATCTTT

v_call: TRDV2
d_call: TRDD3
clone_size: few
j_call: TRDJ1
cdr3_aa: CACDTLLGDTSTDKLIF
cdr3_nt: TGTGCCTGTGACACCCTACTGGGGGATACGAGTACCGATAAACTCATCTTT

v_call: TRDV1
d_call: -
clone_size: medium-sized
j_call: TRDJ1
cdr3_aa: CALGELKRYTDKLIF
cdr3_nt: TGTGCTCTTGGGGAACTAAAAAGGTACACCGATAAACTCATCTTT

v_call: TRDV2
d_call: -
clone_size: -
j_call: TRDJ1
cdr3_aa: CACDTLGGGTYTDKPIF
cdr3_nt: TGTGCCTGTGACACTCTTGGCGGGGGAACGTACACCGATAAACCCATCTTT

v_call: TRDV1
d_call: -
clone_size: medium-sized
j_call: TRDJ1
cdr3_aa: CALGELPFLLDWGMFGDTDKLIF
cdr3_nt: TGTGCTCTTGGGGAACTTCCCTTCCTACTTGACTGGGGGATGTTTGGAGACACCGATAAACTCATCTTT

v_call: TRDV2
d_call: TRDD3
clone_size: large
j_call: TRDJ1
cdr3_aa: CACDNLGDIGTDKLIF
cdr3_nt: TGTGCCTGTGATAACCTGGGGGATATTGGCACCGATAAACTCATCTTT

v_call: TRDV2
d_call: TRDD3
clone_size: medium-sized
j_call: TRDJ1
cdr3_aa: CACDTLTAPATGGYVKLIF
cdr3_nt: TGTGCCTGTGACACCTTGACCGCACCCGCTACTGGGGGATACGTTAAACTCATCTTT

v_call: TRDV2
d_call: TRDD3
clone_size: -
j_call: TRDJ1
cdr3_aa: CACDTITASYQTGLGDTQGSDKLIF
cdr3_nt: TGTGCCTGTGACACAATTACGGCTTCCTACCAGACCGGACTGGGGGATACGCAAGGTTCCGATAAACTCATCTTT